This T cell receptor beta chain is from a study of OX40 agonist ivuxolimab in advanced cancers. In the study overall: The costimulatory receptor OX40 (CD134) was targeted by ivuxolimab, a fully human IgG2 agonistic monoclonal antibody. Intravenous ivuxolimab was administered to patients every 2 weeks at six dose levels: 0.01, 0.1, 0.3, 1.5, 3 and 10 mg/kg. Of the 52 patients in dose escalation, 19 had hepatocellular carcinoma, some 15 had melanoma, 9 had renal cell carcinoma and 9 had head and neck cancer. In the dose-escalation cohort, roughly 80% of patients were male, and the mean age was approximately 55 years, with a range of 23 to 79. Prior anti-PD-1, anti-PD-L1 or anti-CTLA-4 therapy was permitted, and approximately 40% of dose-escalation patients had received checkpoint inhibitors. Partial responses occurred in three dose-escalation patients, of whom one had hepatocellular carcinoma and two had cutaneous melanoma. The point of sequencing TCRbeta in the periphery was to test whether ivuxolimab changed TCR sequence diversity and drove clonal T-cell expansion. The monotherapy dose-escalation portion (N ≈ 57 patients) of the phase I ivuxolimab trial is reported in the paper.

The trial excluded patients who had a history of autoimmune disease or were on systemic immunosuppression. Peripheral blood for TCR sequencing was collected from all dose cohorts at baseline, on cycle 4 day 1, and on cycle 7 day 1. Samples were obtained from an open-label, multicenter, first-in-human phase I dose-escalation trial of ivuxolimab. Adults with locally advanced or metastatic melanoma, renal cell, hepatocellular, or head and neck squamous cell carcinoma were enrolled in the trial. Before TCR sequencing, CD4+ T cells and CD8+ T cells were sorted from peripheral blood as separate populations. In this sample, this clone turned up once. It has no known antigen specificity. No clone much larger than this one lies a single base away; base qualities are absent. To sequence the TCRbeta CDR3 region, genomic DNA was isolated from the sorted cells. TCRbeta CDR3 regions were sequenced using the immunoSEQ Assay. Drawn from immuneACCESS, this table holds only the in-frame rearrangements with V and J called that TCRdb kept. Clones are partly lost; checked studies trace under half to an unresolved V gene and leave the rest unexplained. The sample contains 53,000 or so clones, roughly 90% of them found a single time. Together, the top ten hold about 1.6% of the sample.

Broader findings and caveats from the paper: After ivuxolimab, expanded clones were on average more numerous among CD8+ T cells than among CD4+ T cells. Low levels of normalized T-cell clonal expansion were also seen in some patients who did not respond. At doses of 0.1 to 3.0 mg/kg, clonal expansion of both CD4+ and CD8+ T cells in blood was seen between baseline and week 6. In the 0.1-3.0 mg/kg groups, partial responders had among the lowest normalized peripheral clonal expansion, particularly in CD8+ T cells. The antigen specificity of the clonally expanded peripheral T cells was not determined.

From V the trimming removes 0 bases and from J it removes 2 bases, while the gene matches leave 0 bases of the junction unaccounted for. Sequences MNHEY (CDR1) and SVGAGI (CDR2) are obtained from the germline V gene. Reading from cysteine to phenylalanine, the CDR3 counts 14 amino acids. Just the 42-base CDR3 DNA is kept, in frame starting at base 1. The sequence links TRBV6-5 to TRBJ2-5; TRBD1 aligns with 7 central bases. This receptor was identified in an adult with an advanced solid tumor such as melanoma, head and neck, liver or kidney cancer. This specimen was CD4+ or CD8+ T cells sorted from blood, taken in a trial of the OX40 agonist ivuxolimab. This receptor carries the CDR3 CASSYSQGQETQYF. DNA sequence: TGTGCCAGCAGTTACTCACAGGGGCAAGAGACCCAGTACTTC.